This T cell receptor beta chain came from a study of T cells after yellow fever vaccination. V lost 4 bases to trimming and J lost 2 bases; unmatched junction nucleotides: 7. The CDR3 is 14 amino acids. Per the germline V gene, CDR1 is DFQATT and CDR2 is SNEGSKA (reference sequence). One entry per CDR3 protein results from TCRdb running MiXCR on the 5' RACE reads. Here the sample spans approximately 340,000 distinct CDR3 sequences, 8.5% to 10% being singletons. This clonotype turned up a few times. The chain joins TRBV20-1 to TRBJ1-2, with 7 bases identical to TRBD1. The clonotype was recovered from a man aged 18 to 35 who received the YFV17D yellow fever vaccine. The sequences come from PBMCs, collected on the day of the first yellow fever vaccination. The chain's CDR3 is CSAILGQANYGYTF. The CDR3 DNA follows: TGCAGTGCTATCCTAGGACAGGCCAACTATGGCTACACCTTC.